The subject of this entry is one T cell receptor beta chain. Its specificity is not known. Participants comprised healthy donors of bone marrow. This CDR3 is 13 amino acids long. The germline V and J ends were trimmed by 2 bases and 4 bases, with 8 bases remaining between them. Germline V CDR1 and CDR2: SEHNR, FQNEAQ (reference sequence). This sample is drawn from a study of cytomegalovirus exposure and HLA in healthy donors. Findings of the study overall: When a later analysis was performed, an Asian-associated ancestry cluster reportedly had fewer N-insertions than the approximately 690-donor mean.

The primer mix had 60 Vbeta and 13 Jbeta primers. The protocol was immunoSEQ multiplex PCR, while the TCRdb copy is restricted to in-frame clones and leaves out a portion. The sample lists under 200,000 clones, approximately 80% seen once, with approximately 6% in the top ten. The sample consisted of PBMCs. The rearrangement joins TRBV7-9 to TRBJ1-1; D is unclear. The receptor comes from a woman aged 25 to 39 in good health and CMV-seropositive. The CDR3 bases are TGTGCCAGCAGCTTACACGGTACCACTGAAGCTTTCTTT. Translation: CASSLHGTTEAFF.